The subject of this entry is one T cell receptor beta chain. Its antigen remains unknown. A second PCR of about 7 to 12 cycles used a sample-barcoded 5' primer and a J-beta primer mix. TCRdb re-derived calls from the 5' RACE reads in MiXCR, one entry per CDR3 protein. The data show approximately 690,000 distinct CDR3 sequences, under 70% seen once. The source of the sample is a study of blood T cells in healthy people across ages. Overall study findings and caveats: Across the age range, TCR beta diversity per million T cells fell in a roughly linear way. There were more naive CD4+ cells and higher diversity in long-lived donors than in aged donors. Unsorted PBMCs blocked a conclusive comparison of naive and antigen-experienced cells.

V was pared by 5 bases and J by 7 bases, with 10 bases of the junction left unmatched. Germline V gene data show CDR1 as SGHVS and CDR2 as FQNEAQ. This CDR3 has 15 residues. The chain is built from TRBV7-8 and TRBJ2-4; 8 nucleotides line up with TRBD2. The sample consisted of blood. The receptor was derived from a man aged 60-69 years in good health. The CDR3 sequence is CASSPPGAGANIQYF. CDR3 nucleotides: TGTGCCAGCAGCCCCCCAGGAGCGGGGGCGAACATTCAGTACTTC.